Listed here is a single T cell receptor beta chain. Its antigen is still unknown. No per-base quality is available; no much larger clone lies one base away. The High Capacity cDNA Reverse Transcription Kit was used to reverse transcribe all of the isolated RNA, meaning that expressed TCRB transcripts were what got sequenced. Naive, central memory and regulatory T cell samples underwent deep immunoSEQ sequencing, averaging around 3.9 million total reads per sample. After sorted cells were lysed in RLT buffer, RNA was extracted with DNase-treated RNeasy Micro or Mini kits, with the choice depending on cell number. To prevent cross-contamination, each cell subset was processed individually, whereas patient and healthy donor samples were processed jointly. The immunoSEQ multiplex PCR was used to amplify TCRB sequences from cDNA, generating 87-bp fragments that spanned the CDR3 region. Amplicons were sequenced on the Illumina HiSeq platform. The source study handled its data this way. Synthetic template baselines were used to correct PCR bias computationally, reads within Hamming distance 2 were collapsed, and singletons that could not be merged were discarded. Reads were aligned to IMGT to assign V, D and J genes, CDR3 length, and insertions or deletions at six rearrangement sites. Within each subset, clonotype counts were normalized to sorted cell number, and only after that were true diversity and Gini coefficients computed with the tcR R package. Repertoire sharing was quantified using the overlap coefficient calculated on TCRB nucleotide sequences. Out-of-frame TCRB sequences from naive cells were analyzed as a proxy for the pre-selection repertoire. TCRdb carries this immuneACCESS record with in-frame sequences only. Its versions omit some clonotypes, under half of them owing to an unresolved V gene in the studies checked, with the rest unexplained. Clone size and V and J calls were adopted from that table, with D and trimming inferred from the DNA. This sample has 250,000 or so clones in its table, and more than 65% of those were observed once. Together, the top ten hold 0.053% of the sample.

Each donor gave one peripheral blood draw, approximately 110 mL on average, collected into heparinised tubes. A BD FACSAria II was used to sort naive, central memory, regulatory and stem cell-like memory CD4+ T cells with a panel that included CD45RO, CCR7, CD25, CD127, CD95 and CD27. Purity was above 95% for every sorted population. Right away, PBMCs were isolated by Lymphoprep density gradient centrifugation and were stained directly, with no culture step. So that batch effects would be minimized, each experiment stained and sorted samples in pairs, pairing one healthy donor with one patient. The data were obtained in a study of beta chain features in type 1 diabetes (dated by TCRdb to the late 2010s). About the study as a whole: Mean age, gender distribution, total cell number and subset yield were not different between patients and healthy donors. A total of around 100 million sorted cells were examined across all samples, and RNA yield correlated strongly with the number of cells per subset. In the study, TCRB repertoires of sorted circulating CD4+ T cell subsets from recently diagnosed type 1 diabetes patients were compared with those of matched healthy donors. Whereas all 30 or so donors provided naive and central memory subsets, regulatory and stem cell-like memory subsets were isolated from just 8 patients and roughly eight healthy donors. On the study overall, not on this receptor specifically: Patients with type 1 diabetes made fewer insertions and deleted more nucleotides at VDJ recombination sites, implying thymic rearrangement abnormalities. Shorter templates might have been favored by PCR, but patient and control samples were amplified and corrected together, so both groups would have been affected equally by any skew. A moderate but significant shortening of TCRB CDR3 length was observed in type 1 diabetes patients in all four CD4+ subsets. Naive, central memory and regulatory TCRB repertoires appeared more similar among patients than among healthy donors. HLA sub-analyses involved small numbers of individuals, so any influence of HLA type on TCRB rearrangement remained unresolved. Sequencing cDNA rather than genomic DNA could over-represent highly expressing activated cells, although activation and CD3 levels did not differ between groups.

The clonotype originates from a man under 40 in good health. The sequenced sample consisted of naive CD4+ T cells from blood. The cell subset or site label corresponds to: true naive CD4+ T cells.

The nucleotide sequence reads TGCAGCGTTAAAAGCGGGACCGATACGCAGTATTTT. This gives the protein CSVKSGTDTQYF. The rearrangement combines TRBV29-1 with TRBJ2-3, with TRBD2 identical over 7 junction bases. Ends trimmed: V by 5 bases, J by 6 bases; bases unmatched to a gene: 5. CDR1 SQVTM and CDR2 ANQGSEA are derived from the germline V gene. Reading from cysteine to phenylalanine, the CDR3 counts 12 amino acids. The sequence is cut down to CDR3 DNA, 36 bases in frame from base 1.